These 28 T cell receptor beta chains came from one sample sequenced in a study of cytomegalovirus exposure and HLA in healthy donors. The study ran its PCR with 60 Vbeta and 13 Jbeta primers. Profiled with immunoSEQ multiplex PCR; TCRdb holds only in-frame clones, not every one. This sample has just over 150,000 clones, with approximately 79% found just once. Sequencing was done on a sample of PBMCs. These receptors originate from a woman aged 50 to 65 in good health and CMV-seropositive.

The rearrangement joins TRBV27 to TRBJ1-2; weak D call: TRBD1 (5 bases). With 2 bases removed from V and 6 bases from J, the gap between germline ends came to 10 bases. The CDR3 runs 13 residues. CDR1 MNHEY and CDR2 SMNVEV come from the germline V gene (reference sequence). CDR3 residues: CASSLKGVDGYTF. The CDR3 nucleotides read TGTGCCAGCAGTTTAAAAGGGGTCGATGGCTACACCTTC.

The chain employs TRBV6-5 and TRBJ1-5; 7 bases are a match to TRBD1. V was clipped by 6 bases and J by 6 bases; unmatched bases: 8. The CDR3 runs 14 residues. CDR1 is MNHEY and CDR2 is SVGAGI in the germline V gene. As DNA, the CDR3 is TGTGCCAGCAGATTGACAGGGTTGGGTCAGCCCCAGCATTTT. This codes for CASRLTGLGQPQHF.

This sequence joins TRBV6-6 and TRBJ1-5; D is unresolved. The length of the CDR3 is 12 residues. In germline, CDR1 is MNHNY, CDR2 SVGAGI (reference sequence). Trimming took off 8 bases at V and 1 base at J, with 6 bases between the two ends. CDR3 protein: CASGRSNQPQHF. The CDR3, as DNA: TGTGCCAGCGGGAGGAGCAATCAGCCCCAGCATTTT.

The J gene is TRBJ1-1, the V gene TRBV25-1; D gene unclear. Germline V CDR1 and CDR2: MGHDK, SYGVNS. Deletions cut 3 bases from V and 11 bases from J, with 13 bases between. The CDR3 runs to 12 residues. In nucleotides, the CDR3 is TGTGCCAGCAGTGAGGGTGGGCTGAGTGCTTTCTTT. Translating gives CASSEGGLSAFF. The complete variable domain, with remaining parts taken from reference TRBV25-1 and TRBJ1-1, reads EADIYQTPRYLVIGTGKKITLECSQTMGHDKMYWYQQDPGMELHLIHYSYGVNSTEKGDLSSESTVSRIRTEHFPLTLESARPSHTSQYLCASSEGGLSAFFGQGTRLTVV.

The chain employs TRBV19 and TRBJ2-1; TRBD1 is a possible D gene (8 bases). Germline-derived CDR1 and CDR2 are LNHDA and SQIVND (reference sequence). Trimming shortened V by 5 bases and J by 8 bases, and 13 bases separated the two germline ends. The CDR3 is made up of 13 amino acids. In DNA form, the CDR3 reads TGTGCCAGTAGTCACAGGGGGGGCGATGAGCAGTTCTTC. Its translation is CASSHRGGDEQFF.

J is TRBJ2-7 and V is TRBV5-6, with 10 bases lining up with TRBD2. Germline CDR1 and CDR2: SGHDT and YYEEEE. V dropped 4 bases and J dropped 3; count of bases not matched to a gene: 13. The CDR3 spans 17 residues. The CDR3 nucleotides are TGTGCCAGCAGCCCCAGACTAGCGGGTAGGCGGGGCTACGAGCAGTACTTC. Its protein is CASSPRLAGRRGYEQYF.

This clone was detected only once. The chain joins TRBV13 to TRBJ2-2; D not certain. The CDR3 has 12 residues. With 6 bases removed from V and 7 bases from J, the gap between germline ends came to 9 bases. Germline CDR1 PRHDT, CDR2 FYEKMQ (reference sequence). The CDR3 nucleotides are TGTGCCAGCAGATATTTAAACGGGGAGCTGTTTTTT. This encodes CASRYLNGELFF.

V gene TRBV6-6 combines with J gene TRBJ2-7, with D tentatively TRBD1 (6 bases). This CDR3 is built from 14 residues. V dropped 0 bases and J dropped 0 bases, with 6 bases sitting between them. Germline V gene sequence: CDR1 MNHNY, CDR2 SVGAGI (reference sequence). The chain's CDR3 is CASSYSDSSYEQYF. The CDR3 DNA is TGTGCCAGCAGTTACTCGGACAGCTCCTACGAGCAGTACTTC.

The genes are TRBV6-6 and TRBJ2-3; 7 bases are a match to TRBD2. The CDR3 has 15 residues. J gave up 3 bases and V 8 bases, and 11 bases lay outside the gene matches. The germline V gene has CDR1 MNHNY and CDR2 SVGAGI (reference sequence). The CDR3 DNA reads TGTGCCAGCCAGTTCGGACTAGTCCGAACAGATACGCAGTATTTT. It codes for CASQFGLVRTDTQYF.

CDR3 in DNA: TGTGCCAGCAGTTATTTTTCAGGACTAAGCTCCTACAATGAGCAGTTCTTC. Its protein is CASSYFSGLSSYNEQFF. The chain recombines TRBV27 with TRBJ2-1; D perhaps matches TRBD2 (6 bases). V lost 4 bases to trimming and J lost 0 bases, with 16 bases between them. The CDR3 totals 17 residues. Germline lookup yields CDR1 MNHEY and CDR2 SMNVEV (reference sequence).

J is TRBJ1-3 and V is TRBV7-2; 10 nucleotides agree with TRBD1. The V gene's germline CDR1 is SGHTA and CDR2 FQGNSA. This CDR3 contains 16 residues. V lost 2 bases, J lost 4 bases, and 5 bases stayed unmatched. This chain's CDR3 is CASSLTGTGDGNTIYF. CDR3 sequence (DNA): TGTGCCAGCAGCTTAACCGGGACAGGGGACGGAAACACCATATATTTT.

A few counts support this clone. The chain joins TRBV27 to TRBJ1-3; no firm D call. Germline V gene sequence: CDR1 MNHEY, CDR2 SMNVEV (reference sequence). The CDR3 is 15 amino acids. Trimming left V 6 bases short and J 0 bases short, with 12 bases between. The CDR3 here is CASSPDTASGNTIYF. In DNA form, the CDR3 reads TGTGCCAGCAGCCCCGACACTGCCTCTGGAAACACCATATATTTT.

The chain joins TRBV10-2 to TRBJ2-7; TRBD1 aligns across 7 bases. V lost 3 bases to trimming and J lost 2 bases; unmatched junction nucleotides: 4. The germline gives CDR1 WSHSY, CDR2 SAAADI. The CDR3 is made up of 14 amino acids. DNA for the CDR3: TGCGCCAGCAGTGACGGGACAGCCACCTACGAGCAGTACTTC. It is translated as CASSDGTATYEQYF.

J is TRBJ1-1 and V is TRBV11-2; D is unresolved. Germline V lookup: CDR1 SGHAT, CDR2 FQNNGV. Between the trimmed V and J ends, which lost 7 bases and 1 base, there was a span of 13 bases. The CDR3 covers 14 residues. DNA for the CDR3: TGTGCCAGCATCGTGGGCGCAGAGAACACTGAAGCTTTCTTT. As protein: CASIVGAENTEAFF.

This chain links TRBV6-1 with TRBJ1-2; 9 bases fit TRBD1. Germline CDR1 MNHNS, CDR2 SASEGT. Unmatched junction bases numbered 6, after V lost 6 bases and J lost 4 bases. The CDR3 extends over 14 amino acids. The CDR3 is CASRETGGAYGYTF. CDR3 coding DNA: TGTGCCAGCAGGGAGACAGGGGGGGCCTATGGCTACACCTTC.

The rearrangement links TRBV9 to TRBJ1-4, with 9 bases matching TRBD1. The CDR3 is 16 residues long. The V gene end was trimmed by 2 bases and the J gene end by 3 bases; junction bases not matched to a gene: 5. Germline V lookup: CDR1 SGDLS, CDR2 YYNGEE. CDR3 nucleotides: TGTGCCAGCAGCGTGGGACAGGGCTCGTCTAATGAAAAACTGTTTTTT. Its translation is CASSVGQGSSNEKLFF.

J is TRBJ2-7 and V is TRBV2, with 8 positions matching TRBD1. CDR1 and CDR2 from the germline V gene are SNHLY and FYNNEI. This CDR3 is built from 14 residues. Trimming cost V 5 bases and J 4 bases; bases outside gene matches: 7. CDR3 amino acids: CASSRTGSSYEQYF. The CDR3 nucleotides read TGTGCCAGCAGTAGGACAGGGTCCAGTTACGAGCAGTACTTC.

V and J are TRBV7-9 and TRBJ2-7, with D possibly being TRBD2 (5 bases). Trimming removed 5 bases at V and 3 bases at J, with 8 bases between. Looked up from germline, CDR1 is SEHNR and CDR2 is FQNEAQ (reference sequence). The CDR3 runs to 12 residues. CDR3 DNA: TGTGCCAGCAGCAACCGGGACTACGAGCAGTACTTC. Encoded protein: CASSNRDYEQYF. The full variable domain, rest sourced from reference TRBV7-9 and TRBJ2-7, is DTGVSQNPRHKITKRGQNVTFRCDPISEHNRLYWYRQTLGQGPEFLTYFQNEAQLEKSRLLSDRFSAERPKGSFSTLEIQRTEQGDSAMYLCASSNRDYEQYFGPGTRLTVT.

The chain uses TRBV30 and TRBJ2-7, with TRBD1 matching 7 bases. Germline CDR1 GTSNPN, CDR2 SVGIG (reference sequence). J was trimmed by 0 bases and V by 2 bases; bases with no gene match: 7. This CDR3 is 15 amino acids long. The CDR3 DNA sequence: TGTGCCTGGAGTTTCCAGGGGGTGATCTCCTACGAGCAGTACTTC. Residues: CAWSFQGVISYEQYF.

The rearrangement joins TRBV7-8 to TRBJ2-5, with D possibly TRBD2 on 6 matching bases. The V end lost 4 bases, the J end lost 2 bases, and 8 bases lay between the germline ends. Germline V gene data show CDR1 as SGHVS and CDR2 as FQNEAQ. The CDR3 is 13 amino acids. CDR3 sequence (DNA): TGTGCCAGCAGCTCCCTAGCGCAAGAGACCCAGTACTTC. Translation gives CASSSLAQETQYF.

The J gene is TRBJ2-1, the V gene TRBV4-3, with TRBD2 matching 11 bases. Trimming removed 1 base from V and 8 bases from J; junction bases left unmatched: 10. CDR1 is LGHNA and CDR2 is YSLEER in the germline V gene. The CDR3 covers 17 residues. The chain's CDR3 is CASSQGGHSGGADEQFF. CDR3 coding DNA: TGCGCCAGCAGCCAAGGCGGACATAGCGGGGGGGCGGATGAGCAGTTCTTC.

A few counts support this clone. The chain couples TRBV10-1 to TRBJ2-1; the D gene is possibly TRBD1 (5 bases). Germline-derived CDR1 and CDR2 are WNHNN and SYGVQD (reference sequence). The CDR3 spans 15 residues. V dropped 5 bases and J dropped 7 bases, with 18 bases sitting between them. The CDR3, as DNA: TGCGCCAGCAGTTTTTCGGACAACGACGGTAATGAGCAGTTCTTC. It is translated as CASSFSDNDGNEQFF.

This chain connects TRBV6-1 to TRBJ2-7; tentatively, D is TRBD2 (7 bases). The ends were cut back, 6 bases at V and 0 bases at J, with 12 bases in the middle. The germline CDR1 and CDR2 sequences are MNHNS and SASEGT. The CDR3 spans 14 residues. The CDR3 sequence: CASSRRGASYEQYF. The CDR3 bases are TGTGCCAGCAGCAGACGGGGGGCCTCCTACGAGCAGTACTTC.

The rearrangement uses TRBV7-2 and TRBJ2-7, with D perhaps matching TRBD1 (5 bases). Trimming took 1 base from V and 2 from J, leaving 9 bases between them. This CDR3 is built from 14 residues. The V gene's germline CDR1 is SGHTA and CDR2 FQGNSA. CDR3 DNA: TGTGCCAGCAGCTTAGAAGGGGCCCCCTACGAGCAGTACTTC. It codes for CASSLEGAPYEQYF.

This chain connects TRBV2 to TRBJ2-3; the match to TRBD2 covers 9 bases. The germline gives CDR1 SNHLY, CDR2 FYNNEI. The CDR3 totals 16 residues. J was trimmed by 9 bases and V by 2 bases; bases with no gene match: 12. The CDR3 protein is CASSERRGGAKGTQYF. The CDR3 bases are TGTGCCAGCAGTGAACGTCGCGGGGGGGCTAAAGGCACGCAGTATTTT.

The chain joins TRBV29-1 to TRBJ2-5, with TRBD1 matching 8 bases. Germline trimming cut 3 bases from V and 1 base from J; bases unmatched to any gene: 1. Looked up from germline, CDR1 is SQVTM and CDR2 is ANQGSEA. The CDR3 contains 13 residues. CDR3 amino acids: CSVDTGGQETQYF. In DNA form, the CDR3 reads TGCAGCGTTGATACAGGGGGCCAAGAGACCCAGTACTTC.

The V gene is TRBV27, the J gene TRBJ2-7, with 7 bases matching TRBD2. This CDR3 has 16 amino acids. V trimming: 6 bases; J trimming: 1 base; junction bases outside the gene matches: 12. Per the germline V gene, CDR1 is MNHEY and CDR2 is SMNVEV (reference sequence). CDR3 sequence: CASSSWLQAGSYEQYF. The CDR3 DNA sequence: TGTGCCAGCAGCTCATGGCTTCAAGCGGGATCCTACGAGCAGTACTTC.

This sequence joins TRBV13 and TRBJ1-5; 8 nucleotides match TRBD1. Per the germline V gene, CDR1 is PRHDT and CDR2 is FYEKMQ (reference sequence). V lost 4 bases to trimming and J lost 5 bases; unmatched junction nucleotides: 4. The CDR3 runs 14 residues. The CDR3 bases are TGTGCCAGCAGCTCCGGACAGGGTTATCAGCCCCAGCATTTT. Amino acids: CASSSGQGYQPQHF.